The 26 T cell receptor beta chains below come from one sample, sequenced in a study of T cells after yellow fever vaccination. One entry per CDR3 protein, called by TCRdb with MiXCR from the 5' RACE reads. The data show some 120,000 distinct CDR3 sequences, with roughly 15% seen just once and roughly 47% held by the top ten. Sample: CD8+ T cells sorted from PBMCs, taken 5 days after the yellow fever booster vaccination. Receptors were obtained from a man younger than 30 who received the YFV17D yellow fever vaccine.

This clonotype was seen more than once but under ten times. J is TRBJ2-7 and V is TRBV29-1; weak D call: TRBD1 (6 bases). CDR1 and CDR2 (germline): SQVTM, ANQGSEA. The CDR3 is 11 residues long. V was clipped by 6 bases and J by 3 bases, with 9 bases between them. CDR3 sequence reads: CSVRDNYEQYF. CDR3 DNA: TGCAGCGTCCGGGACAACTACGAGCAGTACTTC.

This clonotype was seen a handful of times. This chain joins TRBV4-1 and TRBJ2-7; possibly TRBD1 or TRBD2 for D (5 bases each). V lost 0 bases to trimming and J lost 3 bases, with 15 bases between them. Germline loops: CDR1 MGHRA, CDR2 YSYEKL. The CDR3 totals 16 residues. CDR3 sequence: CASSQDALTGLYEQYF. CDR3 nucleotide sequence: TGCGCCAGCAGCCAAGATGCTCTTACAGGACTCTACGAGCAGTACTTC.

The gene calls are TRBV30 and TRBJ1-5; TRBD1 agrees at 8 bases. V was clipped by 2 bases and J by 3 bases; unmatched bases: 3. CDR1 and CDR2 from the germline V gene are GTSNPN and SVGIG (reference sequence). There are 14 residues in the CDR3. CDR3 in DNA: TGTGCCTGGAGTAAACAGGGGGTCAATCAGCCCCAGCATTTT. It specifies CAWSKQGVNQPQHF.

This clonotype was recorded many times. This CDR3 reads CASSPVGYEQYF. For the CDR3, the DNA is TGCGCCAGCAGCCCGGTCGGATACGAGCAGTACTTC. The gene calls are TRBV5-1 and TRBJ2-7; D remains ambiguous. CDR3 size: 12 residues. V lost 4 bases to trimming and J lost 4 bases, with 9 bases between them. Germline V gene lookup returns CDR1 SGHRS and CDR2 YFSETQ.

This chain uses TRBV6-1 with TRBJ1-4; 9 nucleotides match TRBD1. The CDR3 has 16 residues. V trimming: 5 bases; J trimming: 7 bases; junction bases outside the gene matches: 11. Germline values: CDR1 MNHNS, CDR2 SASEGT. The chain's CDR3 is CASSFRRDRVGEKLFF. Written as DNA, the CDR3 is TGTGCCAGCAGTTTCCGTCGGGACAGGGTTGGTGAAAAACTGTTTTTT.

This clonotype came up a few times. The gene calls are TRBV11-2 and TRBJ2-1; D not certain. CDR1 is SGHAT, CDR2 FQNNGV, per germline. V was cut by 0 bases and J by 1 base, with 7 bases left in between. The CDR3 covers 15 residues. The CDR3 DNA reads TGTGCCAGCAGCTTAGAACGGGTGTCCTACAATGAGCAGTTCTTC. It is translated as CASSLERVSYNEQFF.

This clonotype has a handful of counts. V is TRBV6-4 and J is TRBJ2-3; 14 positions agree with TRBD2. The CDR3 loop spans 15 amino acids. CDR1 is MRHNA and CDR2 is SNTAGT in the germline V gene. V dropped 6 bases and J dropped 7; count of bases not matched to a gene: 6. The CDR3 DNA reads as TGTGCCAGCAGCGGACTAGCGGGGGGCCCGAATACGCAGTATTTT. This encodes CASSGLAGGPNTQYF.

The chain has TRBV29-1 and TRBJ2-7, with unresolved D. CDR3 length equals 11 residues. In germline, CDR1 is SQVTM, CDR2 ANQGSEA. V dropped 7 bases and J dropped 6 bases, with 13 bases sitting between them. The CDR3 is CSGLVLGEQYF. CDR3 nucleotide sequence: TGCAGCGGACTCGTACTGGGCGAGCAGTACTTC.

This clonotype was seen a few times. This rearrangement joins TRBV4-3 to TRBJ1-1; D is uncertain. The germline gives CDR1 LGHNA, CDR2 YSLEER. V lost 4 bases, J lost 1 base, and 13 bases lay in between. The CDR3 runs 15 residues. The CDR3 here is CASSRPGLENTEAFF. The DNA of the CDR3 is TGCGCCAGCAGCCGACCGGGCCTTGAGAACACTGAAGCTTTCTTT.

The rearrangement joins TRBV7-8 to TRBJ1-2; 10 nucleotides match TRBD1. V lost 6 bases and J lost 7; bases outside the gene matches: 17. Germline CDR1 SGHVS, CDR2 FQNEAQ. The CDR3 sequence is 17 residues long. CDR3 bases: TGTGCCAGCAGTGGGGGTCTTATCGGGACAGGGGATTTTGGCTACACCTTC. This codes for CASSGGLIGTGDFGYTF.

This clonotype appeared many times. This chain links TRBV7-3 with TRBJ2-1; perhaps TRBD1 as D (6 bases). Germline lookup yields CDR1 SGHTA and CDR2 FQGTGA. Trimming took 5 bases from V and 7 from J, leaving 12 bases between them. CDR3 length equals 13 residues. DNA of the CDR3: TGTGCCAGCAGCACATACAGGGCGAATGAGCAGTTCTTC. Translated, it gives CASSTYRANEQFF. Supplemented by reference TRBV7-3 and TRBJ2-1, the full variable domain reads GAGVSQTPSNKVTEKGKYVELRCDPISGHTALYWYRQSLGQGPEFLIYFQGTGAADDSGLPNDRFFAVRPEGSVSTLKIQRTERGDSAVYLCASSTYRANEQFFGPGTRLTVL.

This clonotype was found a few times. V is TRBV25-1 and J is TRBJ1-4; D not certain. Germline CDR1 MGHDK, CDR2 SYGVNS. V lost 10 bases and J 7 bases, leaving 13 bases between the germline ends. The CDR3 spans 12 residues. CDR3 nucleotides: TGTGCCACGAAAGCATGGGGTGAAAAACTGTTTTTT. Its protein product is CATKAWGEKLFF.

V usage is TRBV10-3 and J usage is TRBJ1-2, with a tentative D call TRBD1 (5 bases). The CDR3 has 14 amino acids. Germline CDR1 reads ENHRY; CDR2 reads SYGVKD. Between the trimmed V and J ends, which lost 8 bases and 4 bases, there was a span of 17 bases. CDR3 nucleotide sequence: TGTGCCATCCTCAGAACCGGGACTGCCTATGGCTACACCTTC. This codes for CAILRTGTAYGYTF.

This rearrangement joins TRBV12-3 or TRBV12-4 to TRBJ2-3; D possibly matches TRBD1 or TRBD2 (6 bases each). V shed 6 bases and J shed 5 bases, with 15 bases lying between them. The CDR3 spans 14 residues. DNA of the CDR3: TGTGCCAGCAGGGGGGGCCCCCGGGGAGATACGCAGTATTTT. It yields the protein CASRGGPRGDTQYF.

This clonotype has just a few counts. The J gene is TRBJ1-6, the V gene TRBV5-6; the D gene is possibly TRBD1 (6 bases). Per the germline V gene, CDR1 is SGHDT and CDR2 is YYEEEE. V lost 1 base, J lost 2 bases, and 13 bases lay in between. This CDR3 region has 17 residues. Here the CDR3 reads CASSLSGERPYNSPLHF. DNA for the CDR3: TGTGCCAGCAGCTTGTCAGGGGAGAGGCCCTATAATTCACCCCTCCACTTT. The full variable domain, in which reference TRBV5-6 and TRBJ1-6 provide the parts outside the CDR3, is DAGVTQSPTHLIKTRGQQVTLRCSPKSGHDTVSWYQQALGQGPQFIFQYYEEEERQRGNFPDRFSGHQFPNYSSELNVNALLLGDSALYLCASSLSGERPYNSPLHFGNGTRLTVT.

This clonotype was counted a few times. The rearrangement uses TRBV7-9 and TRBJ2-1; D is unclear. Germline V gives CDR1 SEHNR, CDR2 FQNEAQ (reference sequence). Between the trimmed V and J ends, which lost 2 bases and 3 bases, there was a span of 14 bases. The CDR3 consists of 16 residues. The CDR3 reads CASSLSTTTNYNEQFF. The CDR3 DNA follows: TGTGCCAGCAGCTTATCCACTACTACTAACTACAATGAGCAGTTCTTC.

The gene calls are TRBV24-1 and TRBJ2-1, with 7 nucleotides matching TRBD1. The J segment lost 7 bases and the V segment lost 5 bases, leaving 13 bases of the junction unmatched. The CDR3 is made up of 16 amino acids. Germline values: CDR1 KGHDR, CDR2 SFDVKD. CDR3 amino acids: CATSGPGQQVFNEQFF. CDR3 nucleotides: TGTGCCACCAGTGGCCCGGGACAGCAAGTCTTTAATGAGCAGTTCTTC.

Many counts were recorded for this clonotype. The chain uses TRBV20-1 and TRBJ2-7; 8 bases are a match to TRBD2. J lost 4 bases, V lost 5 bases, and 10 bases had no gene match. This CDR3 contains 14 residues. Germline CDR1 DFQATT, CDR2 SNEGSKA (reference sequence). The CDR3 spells CSARRSGGDYEQYV. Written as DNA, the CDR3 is TGCAGTGCTCGTAGAAGCGGGGGAGATTACGAGCAGTACGTC.

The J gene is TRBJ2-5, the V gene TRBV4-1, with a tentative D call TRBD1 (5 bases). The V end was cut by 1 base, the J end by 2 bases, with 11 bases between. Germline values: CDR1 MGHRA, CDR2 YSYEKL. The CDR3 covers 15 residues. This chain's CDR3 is CASSQVNRRQETQYF. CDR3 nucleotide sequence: TGCGCCAGCAGCCAAGTTAACAGGAGACAAGAGACCCAGTACTTC.

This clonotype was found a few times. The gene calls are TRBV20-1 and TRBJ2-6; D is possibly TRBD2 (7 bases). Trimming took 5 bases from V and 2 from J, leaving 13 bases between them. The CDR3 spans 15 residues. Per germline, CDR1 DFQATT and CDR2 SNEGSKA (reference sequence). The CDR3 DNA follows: TGCAGTGCTTCCCCCGGGGGGCCTGGGGCCAACGTCCTGACTTTC. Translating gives CSASPGGPGANVLTF.

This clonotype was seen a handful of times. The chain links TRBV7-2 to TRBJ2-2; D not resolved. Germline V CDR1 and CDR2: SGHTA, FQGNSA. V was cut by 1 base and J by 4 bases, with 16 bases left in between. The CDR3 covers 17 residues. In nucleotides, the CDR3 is TGTGCCAGCAGCTTAGGTTGGGCAGGACGCGGCACCGGGGAGCTGTTTTTT. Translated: CASSLGWAGRGTGELFF.

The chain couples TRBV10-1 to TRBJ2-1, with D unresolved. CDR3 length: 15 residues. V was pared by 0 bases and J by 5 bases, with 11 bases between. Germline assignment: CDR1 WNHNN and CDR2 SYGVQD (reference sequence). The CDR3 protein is CASSESILLNNEQFF. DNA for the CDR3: TGCGCCAGCAGTGAGTCCATCCTTCTGAACAATGAGCAGTTCTTC.

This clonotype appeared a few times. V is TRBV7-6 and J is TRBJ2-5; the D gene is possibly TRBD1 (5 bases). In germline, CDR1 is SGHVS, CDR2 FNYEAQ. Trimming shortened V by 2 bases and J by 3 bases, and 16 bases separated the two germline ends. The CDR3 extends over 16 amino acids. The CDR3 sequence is CASSLFPRRAEETQYF. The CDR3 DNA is TGTGCCAGCAGCTTATTCCCCCGCAGGGCCGAAGAGACCCAGTACTTC.

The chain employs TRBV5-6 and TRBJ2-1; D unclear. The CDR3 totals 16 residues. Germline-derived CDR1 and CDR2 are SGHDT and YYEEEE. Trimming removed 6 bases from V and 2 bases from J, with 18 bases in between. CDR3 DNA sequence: TGTGCCAGCACCCAAGGTGCGGCTCGTGCCTACAATGAGCAGTTCTTC. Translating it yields CASTQGAARAYNEQFF. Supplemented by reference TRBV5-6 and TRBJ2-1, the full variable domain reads DAGVTQSPTHLIKTRGQQVTLRCSPKSGHDTVSWYQQALGQGPQFIFQYYEEEERQRGNFPDRFSGHQFPNYSSELNVNALLLGDSALYLCASTQGAARAYNEQFFGPGTRLTVL.

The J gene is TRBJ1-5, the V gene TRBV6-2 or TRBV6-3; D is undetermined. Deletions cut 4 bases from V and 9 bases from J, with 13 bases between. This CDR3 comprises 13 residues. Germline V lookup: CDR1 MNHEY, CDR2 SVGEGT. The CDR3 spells CASSLEILRPQHF. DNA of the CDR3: TGTGCCAGCAGTTTGGAAATCCTTCGGCCCCAGCATTTT.

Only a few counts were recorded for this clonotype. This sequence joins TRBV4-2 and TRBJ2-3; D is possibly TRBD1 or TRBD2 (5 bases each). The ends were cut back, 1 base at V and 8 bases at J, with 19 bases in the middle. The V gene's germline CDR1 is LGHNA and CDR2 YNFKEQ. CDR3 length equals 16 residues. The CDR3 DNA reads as TGTGCCAGCAGCCAAGTCCCGGGGACCCTCTCCGGTACGCAGTATTTT. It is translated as CASSQVPGTLSGTQYF.